This T cell receptor (beta chain) comes out of a study of blood T cell repertoires in COVID-19. Germline assignment: CDR1 SGDLS and CDR2 YYNGEE. V shed 0 bases and J shed 6 bases, with 13 bases lying between them. The CDR3 is made up of 15 amino acids. Original processing notes: Nucleated cell counts were estimated from reference gene primer amplification. Sequencing was performed with immunoSEQ multiplex PCR; in TCRdb, only in-frame clones are kept and a portion is missing. That table is the source of V, J and clone size, and D and trimming were worked out from the DNA. The sample holds fewer than 350,000 clones, about 82% seen once.

The sequence was collected from a woman aged 45 to 65 with active or convalescent COVID-19. The chain recombines TRBV9 with TRBJ2-1, with D possibly TRBD2 on 6 matching bases. Sequenced input: peripheral blood. The CDR3 reads CASSVVGGDSNEQFF. DNA for the CDR3: TGTGCCAGCAGCGTAGTGGGGGGAGATAGCAATGAGCAGTTCTTC. The full variable domain, with the rest looked up from reference TRBV9 and TRBJ2-1, is DSGVTQTPKHLITATGQRVTLRCSPRSGDLSVYWYQQSLDQGLQFLIQYYNGEERAKGNILERFSAQQFPDLHSELNLSSLELGDSALYFCASSVVGGDSNEQFFGPGTRLTVL.